This note documents a single TCR beta chain sequence. This specimen belongs to a study of CD8 T cells in Susac syndrome. Sequencing of TCR beta was carried out in blood CD8+ and CD4+ T cells. Matched for age and sex, the controls were healthy donors. TEMRA cells were FACS-enriched, while CD8+ and CD4+ T cells were negatively isolated. Random-hexamer reverse transcription was applied to roughly 0.45 to 1 ug RNA. Across 54 Vbeta and 13 Jbeta, immunoSEQ multiplex PCR amplified TCR beta CDR3. TCRdb re-derived calls from the immunoSEQ multiplex PCR reads in MiXCR, one entry per CDR3 protein. Of some 180,000 distinct CDR3 sequences listed, roughly 94% were seen once; the top ten hold approximately 0.098%. The receptor comes from a human donor in good health. The sequencing input was CD4+ T cells from PBMCs.

The CDR3 DNA reads as TGTGCCAGCAGCTCAGGACTTCAGCCCCAGCATTTT. Its protein is CASSSGLQPQHF. The chain joins TRBV7-6 to TRBJ1-5; no clear D gene. Trimming stripped 4 bases from V and 6 bases from J, with 7 bases between. Germline V gene sequence: CDR1 SGHVS, CDR2 FNYEAQ. The CDR3 has 12 residues.